The TCR beta chain under discussion was sequenced for a study of shared clonotypes between healthy human individuals. Concerning this clone: The antigen is undetermined.

Donors, without exception, were Caucasian adults residing in Nashville, Tennessee. Assay used: immunoSEQ multiplex PCR; TCRdb lists only in-frame clones, some missing. The sample carries 1 million to 1.2 million clones, roughly 77% recorded once. Germline V CDR1 and CDR2: KGHSH, LQKENI. Trimming at V came to 2 bases and at J to 3 bases, leaving 2 bases not matched to a gene. The CDR3 is 14 residues long. General observations from the study: Clonotypes which were not shared had lower generation probabilities than clonotypes that all four donors shared. Generally, naive subsets (rather than memory subsets) showed larger estimated richness.

The chain combines TRBV18 with TRBJ1-1; 8 bases map to TRBD1. This TCR was recovered from a man in his late teens or twenties in good health. Some clones in this sample may be carry-over from other donors' samples. The sequenced sample was memory CD4+ T cells from PBMCs. Subset here: CD45RA-negative fraction. The CDR3 loop reads CASSPAGGDTEAFF. The CDR3 nucleotides are TGTGCCAGCTCACCAGCAGGGGGCGACACTGAAGCTTTCTTT.